These 25 T cell receptor beta chains originate from one sample sequenced in a study of control samples from healthy donors and cancer patients. Assay: immunoSEQ multiplex PCR; the TCRdb copy retains only in-frame clones and omits some. The sample includes 120,000 or so clones, more than 75% of them seen just once. Sequencing was carried out using blood. The receptors derive from a man aged 40-49 years in good health.

The chain couples TRBV9 to TRBJ1-3; TRBD1 might be the D (5 bases). The CDR3 has 15 residues. With 4 bases removed from V and 2 bases from J, the gap between germline ends came to 13 bases. The V gene's germline CDR1 is SGDLS and CDR2 YYNGEE. CDR3 nucleotide sequence: TGTGCCAGCAGCACCTCCGGGACCCCTGGAAACACCATATATTTT. This encodes CASSTSGTPGNTIYF. The full variable domain, its missing parts supplied by reference TRBV9 and TRBJ1-3, is DSGVTQTPKHLITATGQRVTLRCSPRSGDLSVYWYQQSLDQGLQFLIQYYNGEERAKGNILERFSAQQFPDLHSELNLSSLELGDSALYFCASSTSGTPGNTIYFGEGSWLTVV.

CDR3 residues: CASSSTGSNEKLFF. CDR3 in DNA: TGTGCCAGCAGCTCAACAGGGTCTAATGAAAAACTGTTTTTT. This rearrangement joins TRBV5-5 to TRBJ1-4; D might be TRBD1 (6 bases). Germline V CDR1 and CDR2: SGHKS, YYEKEE (reference sequence). This CDR3 has 14 residues. Trimming took 3 bases from V and 3 from J, leaving 9 bases between them.

This clone was observed a few times. This chain uses TRBV19 with TRBJ1-4; 9 bases are a match to TRBD1. Germline assignment: CDR1 LNHDA and CDR2 SQIVND (reference sequence). V shed 6 bases and J 7 bases; nucleotides not matched to a gene: 12. CDR3 size: 16 residues. In nucleotides, the CDR3 is TGTGCCAGTAGCCACCTAGGTGGGACAGGGATTGAAAAACTGTTTTTT. This sequence encodes CASSHLGGTGIEKLFF.

The V and J genes are TRBV4-1 and TRBJ1-5, with 7 nucleotides matching TRBD1. Per the germline V gene, CDR1 is MGHRA and CDR2 is YSYEKL. This CDR3 comprises 16 residues. Trimming took 4 bases from V and 3 from J; bases not matched to a gene: 9. The chain's CDR3 is CASSPASDRPNQPQHF. The CDR3, as DNA: TGCGCCAGCAGCCCGGCTTCGGACAGGCCCAATCAGCCCCAGCATTTT.

V gene TRBV30 combines with J gene TRBJ1-5; D remains unclear. The CDR3 totals 14 residues. The germline V and J ends were trimmed by 0 bases and 3 bases, with 9 bases remaining between them. CDR1 and CDR2 (germline): GTSNPN, SVGIG (reference sequence). The CDR3 DNA reads TGTGCCTGGAGTGTAGGGTGGCCCAATCAGCCCCAGCATTTT. This translates into CAWSVGWPNQPQHF.

The CDR3 DNA reads TGTGCCAGCAGTTCCCGGGACAGGGGGAATGACGAGCAGTACTTC. As protein: CASSSRDRGNDEQYF. The rearrangement uses TRBV6-2 or TRBV6-3 and TRBJ2-7, with 11 bases aligning to TRBD1. The V gene's germline CDR1 is MNHEY and CDR2 SVGEGT. This CDR3 is 15 amino acids long. The V and J ends lost 4 bases and 5 bases, in that order; junction bases with no gene match: 7.

This rearrangement joins TRBV2 to TRBJ2-7; 11 bases align to TRBD2. Trimming at V came to 2 bases and at J to 0 bases, leaving 6 bases not matched to a gene. CDR3 length: 17 residues. Germline V gives CDR1 SNHLY, CDR2 FYNNEI. Written as DNA, the CDR3 is TGTGCCAGCAGTGAAAGACTAGCGGGGCAAAGCTCCTACGAGCAGTACTTC. It encodes CASSERLAGQSSYEQYF.

This clone was observed once. The genes are TRBV18 and TRBJ2-5, with D hard to call. Trimming stripped 4 bases from V and 2 bases from J, with 8 bases between. Looked up from germline, CDR1 is KGHSH and CDR2 is LQKENI. There are 13 residues in the CDR3. CDR3 nucleotide sequence: TGTGCCAGCTCACGTCGGGTGCAAGAGACCCAGTACTTC. Its protein is CASSRRVQETQYF.

The chain carries TRBV7-2 and TRBJ1-2; D perhaps matches TRBD1 (5 bases). The V gene lost 5 bases and the J gene lost 8 bases, with 18 bases spanning the gap. CDR1 SGHTA and CDR2 FQGNSA come from the germline V gene. The CDR3 length is 14 residues. In nucleotides, the CDR3 is TGTGCCAGCAGCCCACCGGGACCCCCTGAAGGCTACACCTTC. This translates into CASSPPGPPEGYTF.

The rearrangement links TRBV6-6 to TRBJ1-2, with D possibly being TRBD1 (5 bases). The CDR3 contains 14 residues. Germline V gene lookup returns CDR1 MNHNY and CDR2 SVGAGI (reference sequence). V was clipped by 0 bases and J by 8 bases, with 13 bases between them. CDR3 nucleotides: TGTGCCAGCAGTTACTCACCGGGGGGAGGGGGCTACACCTTC. Its translation: CASSYSPGGGGYTF.

Written as DNA, the CDR3 is TGTGCCATCAGTGGGGGGACAGCCTACGAGCAGTACTTC. It encodes CAISGGTAYEQYF. This chain links TRBV10-3 with TRBJ2-7; 7 bases agree with TRBD1. CDR3 size: 13 residues. Germline V gives CDR1 ENHRY, CDR2 SYGVKD. The trim removed 4 bases at V and 2 bases at J, leaving 2 bases unmatched.

V usage is TRBV15 and J usage is TRBJ1-5, with D perhaps matching TRBD1 (6 bases). Germline CDR1 and CDR2: LNHNV and YYDKDF (reference sequence). Trimming removed 3 bases at V and 2 bases at J, with 14 bases between. The CDR3 covers 16 residues. In nucleotides, the CDR3 is TGTGCCACCAGCAGGTCGTTGGCAGGGGGCAATCAGCCCCAGCATTTT. Residues: CATSRSLAGGNQPQHF. Full variable domain (rest looked up from reference TRBV15 and TRBJ1-5): DAMVIQNPRYQVTQFGKPVTLSCSQTLNHNVMYWYQQKSSQAPKLLFHYYDKDFNNEADTPDNFQSRRPNTSFCFLDIRSPGLGDTAMYLCATSRSLAGGNQPQHFGDGTRLSIL.

This clone has more than one count but fewer than ten. The chain combines TRBV9 with TRBJ1-2, with D unclear. V was trimmed by 0 bases and J by 5 bases, leaving 11 bases between them. This CDR3 comprises 14 residues. Germline V lookup: CDR1 SGDLS, CDR2 YYNGEE. The DNA of the CDR3 is TGTGCCAGCAGCGTAGGAGTTTCCATTTATGGCTACACCTTC. This encodes CASSVGVSIYGYTF.

Worth noting for this clone: Relative to the germline gene, one junction end is altered; a read error may explain this. The chain joins TRBV9 to TRBJ1-4; D may be TRBD1 (6 bases). Germline V gives CDR1 SGDLS, CDR2 YYNGEE. The CDR3 has 16 residues. The CDR3 DNA reads TGTGCCGGCAGCGTAGCTGGGGGGCGCGGTAATGAAAAACTGTTTTTT. Translation: CAGSVAGGRGNEKLFF.

The chain recombines TRBV5-1 with TRBJ2-7, with 9 positions matching TRBD1. The trim removed 4 bases at V and 2 bases at J, leaving 10 bases unmatched. The CDR3 length is 16 residues. From germline, CDR1 is SGHRS and CDR2 YFSETQ. CDR3 nucleotides: TGCGCCAGCAGCACTCGAGGGGGACAGGGTGCCTACGAGCAGTACTTC. Amino acid sequence: CASSTRGGQGAYEQYF.

The chain employs TRBV7-2 and TRBJ2-3; 10 positions agree with TRBD2. Per the germline V gene, CDR1 is SGHTA and CDR2 is FQGNSA. V dropped 0 bases and J dropped 4; count of bases not matched to a gene: 7. This CDR3 region has 17 residues. The CDR3: CASSLARLAGVADTQYF. DNA for the CDR3: TGTGCCAGCAGCTTAGCGCGGCTAGCGGGGGTGGCAGATACGCAGTATTTT.

Of note for this clone: Other nucleotide sequences in the sample specify the same CDR3. The V and J genes are TRBV20-1 and TRBJ1-1; D is unclear. This CDR3 contains 12 residues. Trimming removed 3 bases at V and 1 base at J, with 6 bases between. The germline gives CDR1 DFQATT, CDR2 SNEGSKA (reference sequence). As DNA, the CDR3 is TGCAGTGCTAGTCTCCGGAACACTGAAGCTTTCTTT. It yields the protein CSASLRNTEAFF.

V usage is TRBV4-3 and J usage is TRBJ1-2; tentative D call: TRBD1 (5 bases). V lost 0 bases and J lost 3, with 14 bases in between. The CDR3 spans 16 residues. Germline V lookup: CDR1 LGHNA, CDR2 YSLEER. CDR3 coding DNA: TGCGCCAGCAGCCAAGAATCGACGAGACAGCACTATGGCTACACCTTC. It yields the protein CASSQESTRQHYGYTF.

The rearrangement joins TRBV5-5 to TRBJ2-1; D possibly corresponds to TRBD2 (7 bases). Trimming removed 1 base from V and 8 bases from J, with 19 bases in between. Germline V gene sequence: CDR1 SGHKS, CDR2 YYEKEE (reference sequence). The CDR3 has 16 amino acids. The CDR3 coding sequence is TGTGCCAGCAGCTTGCGTCTCGGGGGGCTCGGCCATGAGCAGTTCTTC. It translates to CASSLRLGGLGHEQFF.

The rearrangement joins TRBV3-1 (or the pseudogene TRBV3-2) to TRBJ2-2; 7 bases fit TRBD1. Looked up from germline, CDR1 is LGHDT and CDR2 is YNNKEL (reference sequence). With 3 bases clipped from V and 3 bases from J, the junction kept 10 bases outside the gene matches. The CDR3 is made up of 17 amino acids. DNA for the CDR3: TGTGCCAGCAGCCATTGGTTCGGGACAGAGGACACCGGGGAGCTGTTTTTT. Translation: CASSHWFGTEDTGELFF.

The chain links TRBV25-1 to TRBJ1-2; D is unclear. V was shortened by 3 bases and J by 4 bases, with 9 bases between the two germline ends. The CDR3 extends over 13 amino acids. Germline V CDR1 and CDR2: MGHDK, SYGVNS. The CDR3 sequence is CASSEGEAYGYTF. Written as DNA, the CDR3 is TGTGCCAGCAGTGAGGGAGAGGCCTATGGCTACACCTTC.

V and J are TRBV5-5 and TRBJ1-2; 8 bases are shared with TRBD1. Germline values: CDR1 SGHKS, CDR2 YYEKEE (reference sequence). The CDR3 is made up of 17 amino acids. J lost 1 base, V lost 0 bases, and 8 bases had no gene match. The CDR3 DNA is TGTGCCAGCAGCTTGGCCCCGACAGGGGTTATTAACTATGGCTACACCTTC. It encodes CASSLAPTGVINYGYTF.

The chain links TRBV18 to TRBJ2-1; D gene uncertain. Trimming cost V 4 bases and J 3 bases, with 10 bases left between them. The CDR3 has 14 amino acids. The V gene's germline CDR1 is KGHSH and CDR2 LQKENI. DNA for the CDR3: TGTGCCAGCTCACAATCGGCAGTCTACAATGAGCAGTTCTTC. Its translation is CASSQSAVYNEQFF.

V and J are TRBV9 and TRBJ1-2; no reliable D call. The CDR3 has 15 amino acids. Trimming removed 0 bases at V and 1 base at J, with 10 bases between. Germline V lookup: CDR1 SGDLS, CDR2 YYNGEE. CDR3 coding DNA: TGTGCCAGCAGCGTAGATGAAGGGTTTAACTATGGCTACACCTTC. Translated: CASSVDEGFNYGYTF.

The V gene is TRBV6-5, the J gene TRBJ1-2, with TRBD1 identical over 7 bases. The germline CDR1 and CDR2 sequences are MNHEY and SVGAGI. This CDR3 comprises 15 residues. With 8 bases clipped from V and 2 bases from J, the junction kept 11 bases outside the gene matches. The CDR3 DNA follows: TGTGCCAGCCGGAGGGGGGGACAGACGAACTATGGCTACACCTTC. Protein product: CASRRGGQTNYGYTF.